Each of the 29 T cell receptor beta chains below was sequenced from the same sample in a study of T-cell memory formation after mild COVID-19. TCRdb reprocessed the 5' RACE reads with MiXCR, giving one entry per CDR3 protein. The data show around 300,000 distinct CDR3 sequences, with 7.5% to 9.5% seen just once and 20% to 25% held by the top ten. Material for sequencing was PBMCs or a T cell subset sorted from them (not recorded which). The receptors derive from a man aged 18-30 years who had mild COVID-19 (a few samples of this study predate the infection). Cell type and time point are not known.

The chain is built from TRBV9 and TRBJ2-3, with D tentatively TRBD1 or TRBD2 (5 bases each). CDR1 is SGDLS, CDR2 YYNGEE, per germline. CDR3 length equals 17 residues. Deletions cut 0 bases from V and 2 bases from J, with 16 bases between. The CDR3 DNA sequence: TGTGCCAGCAGCGTAGATCTTTGGGGGTCCCTCACAGATACGCAGTATTTT. The encoded protein is CASSVDLWGSLTDTQYF.

The J gene is TRBJ2-7, the V gene TRBV20-1, with TRBD1 matching over 9 bases. Trimming cost V 7 bases and J 2 bases; bases outside gene matches: 3. This CDR3 comprises 12 residues. Germline V gives CDR1 DFQATT, CDR2 SNEGSKA (reference sequence). CDR3 sequence: CSVGQGTYEQYV. The CDR3 nucleotides read TGCAGTGTGGGACAGGGTACCTACGAGCAGTACGTC.

This clonotype was detected ten times or more. The V call is TRBV5-1, the J call TRBJ1-2; TRBD1 is a possible D gene (5 bases). CDR1 SGHRS and CDR2 YFSETQ come from the germline V gene. Trimming cost V 1 base and J 7 bases, with 14 bases left between them. The CDR3 is made up of 14 amino acids. The CDR3 region is CASSLSTGDPGYTF. CDR3 DNA: TGCGCCAGCAGCTTGTCGACGGGGGACCCTGGCTACACCTTC.

This chain joins TRBV18 and TRBJ1-2; 8 nucleotides align to TRBD1. V lost 6 bases to trimming and J lost 9 bases; unmatched junction nucleotides: 9. The CDR3 is 13 amino acids. Germline CDR1 reads KGHSH; CDR2 reads LQKENI. The CDR3 spells CASSPTDRESYTF. The CDR3 DNA follows: TGTGCCAGCTCCCCAACGGACAGGGAAAGCTACACCTTC.

There are a few counts of this clonotype. Its ends do not fully match the called genes, so a read error is possible. The chain recombines TRBV5-1 with TRBJ2-1; the match to TRBD2 covers 13 bases. This CDR3 has 17 residues. The V gene's germline CDR1 is SGHRS and CDR2 YFSETQ. CDR3 loop: CASSLTSGGAYYDEQFF. CDR3 bases: TGCGCCAGCAGCTTAACTAGCGGGGGGGCCTACTACGATGAGCAGTTCTTC.

The rearrangement uses TRBV6-5 and TRBJ2-4; TRBD1 is a possible D gene (6 bases). Germline V gene lookup returns CDR1 MNHEY and CDR2 SVGAGI. The CDR3 length is 11 residues. Deletions cut 8 bases from V and 10 bases from J, with 12 bases between. The CDR3 spells CASSQGEIQYF. In DNA, the CDR3 is TGTGCCAGCTCACAGGGTGAAATTCAGTACTTC.

This clonotype was counted a few times. This rearrangement joins TRBV12-3 or TRBV12-4 to TRBJ2-1, with D perhaps matching TRBD2 (6 bases). The CDR3 runs to 17 residues. Trimming pared 1 base from V and 4 bases from J, leaving 17 bases between. The CDR3 DNA reads as TGTGCCAGCAGTTTAGGGGGCGGGGCGAGGGTGTACAATGAGCAGTTCTTC. It encodes CASSLGGGARVYNEQFF.

Only a few counts were recorded for this clonotype. The gene calls are TRBV10-3 and TRBJ2-1, with unresolved D. Per the germline V gene, CDR1 is ENHRY and CDR2 is SYGVKD. The V and J ends lost 4 bases and 7 bases respectively, with 11 bases between them. The length of the CDR3 is 13 residues. The CDR3 DNA is TGTGCCATCAGTGTTCATCCGAAAAATGAGCAGTTCTTC. Its protein product is CAISVHPKNEQFF.

V is TRBV11-2 and J is TRBJ1-2; D possibly corresponds to TRBD1 (5 bases). This CDR3 has 18 amino acids. Trimming removed 1 base from V and 6 bases from J, with 24 bases in between. CDR1 is SGHAT, CDR2 FQNNGV, per germline. This CDR3 reads CASSLVIRGRPPSDGYTF. In DNA form, the CDR3 reads TGTGCCAGCAGCTTAGTTATCCGGGGCCGCCCACCGAGTGATGGCTACACCTTC.

This clonotype was detected ten times or more. The rearrangement links TRBV11-2 to TRBJ1-2, with 8 bases matching TRBD1. The germline V gene has CDR1 SGHAT and CDR2 FQNNGV. V shed 8 bases, J shed 6 bases, and the junction held 11 bases outside the gene matches. The CDR3 totals 14 residues. CDR3 loop: CASARGLEADGYTF. CDR3 bases: TGTGCCAGCGCCAGGGGGCTCGAGGCCGATGGCTACACCTTC.

The chain links TRBV5-1 to TRBJ1-6, with no clear D. CDR1 and CDR2 from the germline V gene are SGHRS and YFSETQ. The CDR3 is 14 residues long. Between the trimmed V and J ends, which lost 6 bases and 0 bases, there was a span of 7 bases. CDR3 nucleotides: TGCGCCAGCACTTCAGGCTCCTATAATTCACCCCTCCACTTT. Amino acid sequence: CASTSGSYNSPLHF.

The V and J genes are TRBV12-3 or TRBV12-4 and TRBJ1-6, with a tentative D call TRBD1 (6 bases). V dropped 2 bases and J dropped 8 bases, with 13 bases sitting between them. The CDR3 is 15 amino acids. DNA for the CDR3: TGTGCCAGCAGTTTAACGGGGGCGCGACATTCACCCCTCCACTTT. Protein product: CASSLTGARHSPLHF.

Many counts were recorded for this clonotype. The chain is built from TRBV10-3 and TRBJ2-1, with 10 positions matching TRBD2. This CDR3 contains 13 residues. The germline CDR1 and CDR2 sequences are ENHRY and SYGVKD. V trimming: 11 bases; J trimming: 5 bases; junction bases outside the gene matches: 6. CDR3 loop: CASTSGVNNEQFF. In nucleotides, the CDR3 is TGTGCCTCCACTAGCGGGGTAAACAATGAGCAGTTCTTC.

The chain links TRBV5-4 to TRBJ1-1, with TRBD1 identical over 8 bases. The germline V gene has CDR1 SGHNT and CDR2 YYREEE (reference sequence). The V segment lost 4 bases and the J segment 8 bases; nucleotides outside the gene matches: 10. The CDR3 has 14 residues. The CDR3 nucleotides are TGTGCCAGCAGCCCCTCCATTCGGACAGGGGAAGCTTTCTTT. Translation: CASSPSIRTGEAFF.

There are a few counts of this clonotype. This chain joins TRBV10-3 and TRBJ2-5; 7 bases agree with TRBD2. Losses at the gene ends were 4 bases for V and 2 bases for J; bases not matched to a gene: 10. Per the germline V gene, CDR1 is ENHRY and CDR2 is SYGVKD. The CDR3 is 16 residues long. As DNA, the CDR3 is TGTGCCATCAGTGGTGTAGGGACCGGGGGGCAAGAGACCCAGTACTTC. Translating gives CAISGVGTGGQETQYF.

This clonotype appeared a single time. This chain joins TRBV5-1 and TRBJ2-3; TRBD1 matches 9 bases. The V and J ends lost 0 bases and 4 bases, in that order; junction bases with no gene match: 0. The CDR3 is 14 residues long. The germline gives CDR1 SGHRS, CDR2 YFSETQ. The CDR3 spells CASSLGDRADTQYF. The CDR3 DNA follows: TGCGCCAGCAGCTTGGGGGACAGGGCAGATACGCAGTATTTT. The full variable domain, its missing parts supplied by reference TRBV5-1 and TRBJ2-3, is KAGVTQTPRYLIKTRGQQVTLSCSPISGHRSVSWYQQTPGQGLQFLFEYFSETQRNKGNFPGRFSGRQFSNSRSEMNVSTLELGDSALYLCASSLGDRADTQYFGPGTRLTVL.

The V and J genes are TRBV3-1 and TRBJ1-2; no clear D. The V gene lost 0 bases and the J gene lost 6 bases, with 17 bases spanning the gap. In germline, CDR1 is LGHDT, CDR2 YNNKEL (reference sequence). The CDR3 consists of 16 residues. The CDR3 DNA follows: TGTGCCAGCAGCCAAGATAGGCGGCCCTTAGGCCATGGCTACACCTTC. It specifies CASSQDRRPLGHGYTF. Variable domain in full (rest from reference TRBV3-1 and TRBJ1-2): DTAVSQTPKYLVTQMGNDKSIKCEQNLGHDTMYWYKQDSKKFLKIMFSYNNKELIINETVPNRFSPKSPDKAHLNLHINSLELGDSAVYFCASSQDRRPLGHGYTFGSGTRLTVV.

There are a few counts of this clonotype. The chain recombines TRBV9 with TRBJ2-1, with a weak D call TRBD2 (5 bases). Germline V gene data show CDR1 as SGDLS and CDR2 as YYNGEE. Trimming took off 6 bases at V and 2 bases at J, with 12 bases between the two ends. CDR3 length: 14 amino acids. The CDR3 loop is CASTRGDAYNEQFF. The CDR3 DNA sequence: TGTGCCAGCACCCGGGGTGACGCCTACAATGAGCAGTTCTTC.

This chain connects TRBV29-1 to TRBJ2-5; D might be TRBD1 or TRBD2, each matching 5 bases. This CDR3 region has 11 residues. The germline gives CDR1 SQVTM, CDR2 ANQGSEA. Trimming took off 6 bases at V and 9 bases at J, with 14 bases between the two ends. Here the CDR3 DNA reads TGCAGCGTGGGTATTTTGGGGGCCCAGTACTTC. This translates into CSVGILGAQYF.

This clonotype has only a few counts. The chain combines TRBV9 with TRBJ2-7; the D gene could be TRBD1 or TRBD2 (5 bases each). The CDR3 runs to 14 residues. V was trimmed by 3 bases and J by 2 bases, leaving 12 bases between them. CDR1 is SGDLS and CDR2 is YYNGEE in the germline V gene. CDR3 sequence (DNA): TGTGCCAGCAGCGCCGGGACCCCGGCCTACGAGCAGTACTTC. It codes for CASSAGTPAYEQYF.

This clonotype was seen repeatedly, ten times or more. This chain connects TRBV5-1 to TRBJ1-1; the match to TRBD1 covers 7 bases. Germline CDR1 SGHRS, CDR2 YFSETQ. This CDR3 is built from 14 residues. V lost 4 bases, J lost 5 bases, and 8 bases stayed unmatched. CDR3 amino acids: CASSQSPGGTEAFF. CDR3 DNA sequence: TGCGCCAGCAGCCAATCCCCAGGGGGTACTGAAGCTTTCTTT.

This clonotype was detected only a few times. This chain connects TRBV6-1 to TRBJ2-5; maybe TRBD1 (6 bases). The CDR3 covers 13 residues. CDR1 and CDR2 (germline): MNHNS, SASEGT. V was clipped by 6 bases and J by 5 bases, with 13 bases between them. The CDR3 loop reads CASSRDNAETQYF. The CDR3 coding sequence is TGTGCCAGCAGCAGGGACAATGCGGAGACCCAGTACTTC.

In this sample, this clonotype turned up a few times. This chain joins TRBV28 and TRBJ2-1; 7 bases match TRBD1. V lost 6 bases and J lost 8; bases outside the gene matches: 10. The CDR3 runs to 14 residues. Germline loops: CDR1 MDHEN, CDR2 SYDVKM. CDR3 residues: CASSQGGPRDEQFF. The CDR3 nucleotides are TGTGCCAGCAGCCAAGGGGGCCCCAGGGATGAGCAGTTCTTC.

The sample holds many counts of this clonotype. The chain has TRBV5-6 and TRBJ2-7, with TRBD1 matching over 8 bases. Germline values: CDR1 SGHDT, CDR2 YYEEEE. V shed 0 bases and J 4 bases; nucleotides not matched to a gene: 3. There are 14 residues in the CDR3. This CDR3 is CASSLGTGMYEQYF. As DNA, the CDR3 is TGTGCCAGCAGCTTGGGGACAGGGATGTACGAGCAGTACTTC.

This clonotype came up a few times. This chain connects TRBV7-6 to TRBJ2-3, with 7 bases aligning to TRBD1. The CDR3 length is 15 residues. The trim removed 1 base at V and 2 bases at J, leaving 3 bases unmatched. CDR1 SGHVS and CDR2 FNYEAQ come from the germline V gene. The CDR3 DNA reads TGTGCCAGCAGCTTAGGAGGGGGCACCACAGATACGCAGTATTTT. It yields the protein CASSLGGGTTDTQYF.

Ten or more counts support this clonotype. The chain has TRBV5-1 and TRBJ1-1; D is possibly TRBD1 (5 bases). The V and J ends lost 2 bases and 4 bases respectively, with 12 bases between them. The germline CDR1 and CDR2 sequences are SGHRS and YFSETQ. This CDR3 has 14 residues. The CDR3 DNA follows: TGCGCCAGCAGCTTTGGGGCCCCGCTCACTGAAGCTTTCTTT. Its protein is CASSFGAPLTEAFF.

This clonotype was counted only a few times. CDR3 loop: CSARATSGYEQYF. The CDR3 coding sequence is TGCAGTGCTAGAGCGACTAGTGGCTACGAGCAGTACTTC. The chain recombines TRBV20-1 with TRBJ2-7; D may be TRBD2 (6 bases). Germline V gene sequence: CDR1 DFQATT, CDR2 SNEGSKA (reference sequence). The CDR3 has 13 amino acids. Trimming stripped 1 base from V and 3 bases from J, with 10 bases between.

The chain uses TRBV9 and TRBJ1-1; maybe TRBD1 (6 bases). This CDR3 is 15 amino acids long. The V gene's germline CDR1 is SGDLS and CDR2 YYNGEE. V gave up 6 bases and J gave up 8 bases, with 23 bases separating them. The CDR3 DNA reads as TGTGCCAGCACCCTAGTGGGCGTTGGAGACAGGGAAGCTTTCTTT. This encodes CASTLVGVGDREAFF.

The chain recombines TRBV9 with TRBJ2-7; 7 positions match TRBD1. V gave up 4 bases and J gave up 3 bases; unmatched junction bases: 10. The CDR3 spans 15 residues. From germline, CDR1 is SGDLS and CDR2 YYNGEE. As DNA, the CDR3 is TGTGCCAGCAGCCTCACCGCGACAGGGATCTACGAGCAGTACTTC. It yields the protein CASSLTATGIYEQYF.